This entry lists 10 T cell receptor beta chains sequenced from one sample in a study of T cell responses to AZD1222 COVID-19 vaccine. Clones were read by immunoSEQ multiplex PCR, and TCRdb kept only the in-frame ones, dropping some. Found here are roughly 120,000 clones, roughly 90% of them singletons; the top ten hold roughly 8.9%. Sequenced here: peripheral blood, sampled on day 0 of AZD1222 vaccination. All receptors come from an adult in good health.

J is TRBJ2-1 and V is TRBV19, with a weak D call TRBD1 (6 bases). The V gene's germline CDR1 is LNHDA and CDR2 SQIVND (reference sequence). Trimming left V 7 bases short and J 4 bases short, with 17 bases between. There are 15 residues in the CDR3. In nucleotides, the CDR3 is TGTGCCAGTACTCAGGGGTCACGGTTGTACAATGAGCAGTTCTTC. Amino acids: CASTQGSRLYNEQFF.

The chain carries TRBV30 and TRBJ1-2; D ambiguous. The CDR3 length is 13 residues. CDR1 and CDR2 (germline): GTSNPN, SVGIG (reference sequence). V lost 8 bases and J lost 8, with 21 bases in between. Written as DNA, the CDR3 is TGTGCCCGGTCCACGGGTACCTATCTGGGCTACACCTTC. Translating gives CARSTGTYLGYTF.

This clone was counted a single time. This CDR3 is CASSGMRQGDETQYF. Here the CDR3 DNA reads TGTGCCAGCAGTGGAATGCGACAGGGGGACGAGACCCAGTACTTC. The chain is built from TRBV25-1 and TRBJ2-5; 9 bases align to TRBD1. V was clipped by 4 bases and J by 5 bases; unmatched bases: 8. CDR3 length: 15 amino acids. CDR1 and CDR2 (germline): MGHDK, SYGVNS.

The V and J genes are TRBV20-1 and TRBJ2-1; 7 bases agree with TRBD1. Trimming at V came to 4 bases and at J to 7 bases, leaving 1 base not matched to a gene. The CDR3 is made up of 11 amino acids. Germline V lookup: CDR1 DFQATT, CDR2 SNEGSKA (reference sequence). Here the CDR3 DNA reads TGCAGTGCTACACAGGGGAATGAGCAGTTCTTC. Encoded protein: CSATQGNEQFF.

For this clone: One junction end disagrees with the germline gene, perhaps due to a read error. The chain has TRBV7-3 and TRBJ2-1; tentative D call: TRBD2 (5 bases). There are 15 residues in the CDR3. The germline CDR1 and CDR2 sequences are SGHTA and FQGTGA. The CDR3 DNA is TGTGCCAGCAGCTTCCGAGGGAGTGGCTACGATGAGCAGTTCTTC. This encodes CASSFRGSGYDEQFF.

This clone occurred once. This sequence joins TRBV18 and TRBJ1-2; TRBD1 aligns across 8 bases. From germline, CDR1 is KGHSH and CDR2 LQKENI. The trim removed 2 bases at V and 1 base at J, leaving 9 bases unmatched. This CDR3 is 17 amino acids long. The CDR3 loop reads CASSPVDRDWYNYGYTF. The CDR3 DNA reads TGTGCCAGCTCACCAGTGGACAGGGATTGGTATAACTATGGCTACACCTTC.

The chain employs TRBV5-5 and TRBJ1-2, with D maybe TRBD1 (5 bases). V lost 4 bases to trimming and J lost 3 bases, with 16 bases between them. Germline V gene data show CDR1 as SGHKS and CDR2 as YYEKEE (reference sequence). CDR3 length equals 15 residues. The CDR3 DNA follows: TGTGCCAGCAGCCTCGGACCTGGGGGGGACTATGGCTACACCTTC. Translated, it gives CASSLGPGGDYGYTF. Complete variable domain (other parts from reference TRBV5-5 and TRBJ1-2): DAGVTQSPTHLIKTRGQQVTLRCSPISGHKSVSWYQQVLGQGPQFIFQYYEKEERGRGNFPDRFSARQFPNYSSELNVNALLLGDSALYLCASSLGPGGDYGYTFGSGTRLTVV.

This chain uses TRBV6-5 with TRBJ1-1, with D possibly being TRBD1 (5 bases). Germline CDR1 reads MNHEY; CDR2 reads SVGAGI. CDR3 length: 13 residues. V lost 6 bases, J lost 1 base, and 9 bases lay in between. The CDR3 region has the DNA TGTGCCAGCAGAGGGACGGGGAACACTGAAGCTTTCTTT. It encodes CASRGTGNTEAFF.

The chain recombines TRBV7-3 with TRBJ2-6; no clear D gene. The V and J ends lost 5 bases and 2 bases respectively, with 7 bases between them. This CDR3 has 14 amino acids. CDR1 SGHTA and CDR2 FQGTGA come from the germline V gene. CDR3 sequence (DNA): TGTGCCAGCAGCCTATCCCCTGGGGCCAACGTCCTGACTTTC. Amino acids: CASSLSPGANVLTF.

This clone was found a few times. The chain uses TRBV30 and TRBJ1-6, with D perhaps TRBD1 (6 bases). Looked up from germline, CDR1 is GTSNPN and CDR2 is SVGIG (reference sequence). This CDR3 region has 13 residues. Trimming took 4 bases from V and 7 from J, leaving 11 bases between them. This CDR3 reads CAWKQGGNSPLHF. In DNA, the CDR3 is TGTGCCTGGAAACAAGGGGGAAATTCACCCCTCCACTTT.